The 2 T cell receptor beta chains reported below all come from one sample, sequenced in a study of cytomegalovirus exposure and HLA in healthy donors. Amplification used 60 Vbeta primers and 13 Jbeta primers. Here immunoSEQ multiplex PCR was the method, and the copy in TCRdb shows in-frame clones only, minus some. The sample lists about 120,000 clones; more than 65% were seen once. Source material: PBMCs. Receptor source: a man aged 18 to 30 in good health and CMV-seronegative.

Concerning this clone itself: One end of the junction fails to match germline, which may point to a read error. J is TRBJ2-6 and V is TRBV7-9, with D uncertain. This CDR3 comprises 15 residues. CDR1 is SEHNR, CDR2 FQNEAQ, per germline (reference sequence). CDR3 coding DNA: TGTTCCAGCAGCTTAGTAAACTCTGGGGCCAACGTCCTGACTTTC. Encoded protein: CSSSLVNSGANVLTF.

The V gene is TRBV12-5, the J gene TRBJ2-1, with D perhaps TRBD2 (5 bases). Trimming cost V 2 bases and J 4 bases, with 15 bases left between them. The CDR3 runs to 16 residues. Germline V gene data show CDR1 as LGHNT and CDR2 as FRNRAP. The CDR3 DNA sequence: TGTGCTAGTGGTTTGATTCGGCTAGCAGATTACAATGAGCAGTTCTTC. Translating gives CASGLIRLADYNEQFF.